This T cell receptor beta chain was sequenced in a study of T cell repertoires in cytomegalovirus infection. Ten or more counts support this clonotype. What it binds is not known. Overall study results and limits: There were HLA-C-restricted CMV-specific TCR beta clonotypes dominating the ex vivo response. Summed frequency of shared TCR beta families picked out CMV carriers who also had the relevant HLA.

TCRdb reprocessed the reads via MiXCR and lists one record per CDR3 protein. The table records about 450,000 distinct CDR3 sequences, approximately 32% of them present only once. There are 19 residues in the CDR3. The V segment lost 5 bases and the J segment 0 bases; nucleotides outside the gene matches: 12. CDR1 is SGHAT and CDR2 is FQNNGV in the germline V gene. J is TRBJ2-5 and V is TRBV11-2, with 13 nucleotides matching TRBD2. Sequences were obtained from PBMCs. This clonotype was obtained from a human donor in good health (CMV status not recorded). Some clones in this sample may be carry-over from other donors' samples. DNA for the CDR3: TGTGCCAGCAGCCAAGTTGGACTAGCGGGGGAACGGTACCAAGAGACCCAGTACTTC. It is translated as CASSQVGLAGERYQETQYF. The full variable domain, its missing parts supplied by reference TRBV11-2 and TRBJ2-5, is EAGVAQSPRYKIIEKRQSVAFWCNPISGHATLYWYQQILGQGPKLLIQFQNNGVVDDSQLPKDRFSAERLKGVDSTLKIQPAKLEDSAVYLCASSQVGLAGERYQETQYFGPGTRLLVL.